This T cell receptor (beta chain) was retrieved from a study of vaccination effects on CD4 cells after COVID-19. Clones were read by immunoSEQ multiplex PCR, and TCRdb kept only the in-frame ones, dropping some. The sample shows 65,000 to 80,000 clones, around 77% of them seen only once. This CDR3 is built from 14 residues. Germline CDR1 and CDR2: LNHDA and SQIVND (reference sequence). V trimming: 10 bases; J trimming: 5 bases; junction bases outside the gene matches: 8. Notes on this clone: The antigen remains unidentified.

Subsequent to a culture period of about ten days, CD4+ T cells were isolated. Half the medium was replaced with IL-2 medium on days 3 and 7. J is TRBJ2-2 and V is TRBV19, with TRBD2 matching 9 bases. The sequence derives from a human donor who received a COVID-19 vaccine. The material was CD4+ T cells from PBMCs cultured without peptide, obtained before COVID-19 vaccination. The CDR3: CATVSGGATGELFF. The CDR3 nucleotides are TGTGCCACGGTTAGCGGGGGTGCTACCGGGGAGCTGTTTTTT.